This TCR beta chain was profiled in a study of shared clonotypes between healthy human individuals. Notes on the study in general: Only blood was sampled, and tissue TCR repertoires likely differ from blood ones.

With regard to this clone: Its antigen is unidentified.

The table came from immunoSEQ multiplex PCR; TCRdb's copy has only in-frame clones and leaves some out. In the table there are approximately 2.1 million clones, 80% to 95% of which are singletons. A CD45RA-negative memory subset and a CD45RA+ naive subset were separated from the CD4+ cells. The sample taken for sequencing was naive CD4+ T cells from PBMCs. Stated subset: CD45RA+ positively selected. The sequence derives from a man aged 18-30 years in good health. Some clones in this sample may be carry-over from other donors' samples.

CDR3 DNA sequence: TGTGCCAGCAGCTTGGCTGGCAGACGGGGAAACACCATATATTTT. It is translated as CASSLAGRRGNTIYF. The rearrangement links TRBV5-6 to TRBJ1-3; D gene uncertain. CDR3 length: 15 residues. V dropped 0 bases and J dropped 4 bases, with 11 bases sitting between them. Germline CDR1 reads SGHDT; CDR2 reads YYEEEE.